This T cell receptor (beta chain) is drawn from a study of T cells in Graves' hyperthyroidism and ophthalmopathy (dated by TCRdb to about 2019). Background on the whole study: Peripheral blood samples were taken at initial diagnosis, before any treatment was given. After sampling, hyperthyroidism patients received methimazole starting at 30 mg daily, and ophthalmopathy patients received high-dose intravenous methylprednisolone. The approximately 97 discovery patients were randomly divided into training and test sets at a 7:3 ratio. Prospective prediction of ophthalmopathy was tested in an independent validation cohort consisting of fewer than 20 hyperthyroidism patients and around 16 patients who later progressed to ophthalmopathy. TCR V-J signatures able to tell the groups apart were searched for in a discovery cohort of approximately 95 patients, of whom 43 had Graves' ophthalmopathy and roughly 59 had stable Graves' hyperthyroidism. The study also compared thyroid tissue and blood T-cell repertoires from about six Graves' hyperthyroidism patients. The paper describes TCR Vbeta CDR3 sequencing of around 130 peripheral blood samples, made up of about 41 ophthalmopathy patients, more than 70 hyperthyroidism patients and approximately 17 progressor patients. The investigation overall reported the following: Sample size was not statistically predetermined, and investigators were not blinded to group allocation. In validation, the model predicted progression to ophthalmopathy with over 65% sensitivity and roughly 72% specificity, a median of around 6.6 months before onset. Ophthalmopathy was separated from stable hyperthyroidism by a 13 V-J signature model, with 87.88% sensitivity and roughly 81% specificity obtained in cross-validation and 80%/75% obtained in testing. Most expanded thyroid clonotypes (frequency above 0.001) were also detected in blood, a finding suggesting that blood repertoires may reflect thyroid immune responses.

The TCR beta CDR3 regions were amplified from RNA transcripts. The first round of RT-PCR for the TCR CDR3 was performed with the HTBI primer set and the Qiagen OneStep RT-PCR kit. A second multiplex PCR round built the libraries, followed by size selection and purification. Sequencing of the libraries was done on an Illumina HiSeq2000 using paired-end 100 bp reads. Under the source paper's analysis protocol: Raw data were processed with SOAPnuke, discarding reads with adapters, uncalled bases, mean Phred below 15, or no exact constant-primer or identifier match. High-quality paired reads were merged with COPE v1.2.5, and unique nucleotide sequences were defined as clonotypes. MiTCR v1.1 was used to align the clonotypes against IMGT TRBV, TRBD and TRBJ reference segments. The analysis included only V-J combinations with a frequency above 0.0001, which together covered roughly 99% of the repertoires. A TCS score was defined as the ratio of F50 (clonal expansion) to E x V (chaos), with BLOSUM62-based TCRdist applied between CDR3 peptides within each V-J. Welch's t-statistics and random forest reduced several hundred V-J features to 13, which were used in a naive Bayes classifier (R e1071). TCRdb reworked the public reads: Q25 trimming with fastp, MiXCR clone assembly, productive beta chains retained. Rows are unified per CDR3 protein, each entry keeping the most common DNA and genes. The V and J calls follow TCRdb's processing rather than the paper's. Here the sample has hundreds of thousands of distinct CDR3 sequences; 11% to 15% occur a single time. The ten largest clones represent 20% to 25% of the sample.

For CDR1 and CDR2, the germline V gene lists SQVTM and ANQGSEA. Cut back by 1 base and 2 bases, the V and J ends lie 8 bases apart. Reading from cysteine to phenylalanine, the CDR3 counts 13 amino acids. Of the read, only the CDR3 DNA is kept; its 39 bases are in frame from base 1. The table lists this clonotype with a few counts. It has no known antigen specificity. Qualities for individual bases were not recorded, and no much larger clone is one base off. A patient counted as having stable Graves' hyperthyroidism if no progression to ophthalmopathy occurred over 18 months of follow-up. Hyperthyroidism patients were newly diagnosed, with disease duration under 2 months, and aged 18 to 65 years. Patients with uncontrolled infections, other autoimmune diseases, pregnancy or lactation were excluded. Diagnoses were established on the basis of clinical symptoms, serum thyroxine and TRAb, thyroid ultrasound, and orbital computed tomography. PBMCs were separated from under 11 ml of fresh peripheral blood using Ficoll-Paque density gradient centrifugation. Trizol reagent was used to extract total RNA, and RNA quality was then checked on an Agilent 2100 Bioanalyzer.

This chain joins TRBV29-1 to TRBJ1-1; D gene: possibly TRBD1, on 6 matching bases. The TCR sequence derives from a woman aged 25-40 years with Graves' hyperthyroidism. Specimen: blood. This receptor has the CDR3 CSVEAGTNTEAFF. The nucleotides are TGCAGCGTTGAAGCCGGGACAAACACTGAAGCTTTCTTT. Reference TRBV29-1 and TRBJ1-1 genes cover what lies past the CDR3, so the full variable domain is SAVISQKPSRDICQRGTSLTIQCQVDSQVTMMFWYRQQPGQSLTLIATANQGSEATYESGFVIDKFPISRPNLTFSTLTVSNMSPEDSSIYLCSVEAGTNTEAFFGQGTRLTVV.